Below are 11 T cell receptor beta chains sequenced from a single sample in a study of OX40 agonist ivuxolimab in advanced cancers. The library relied on the immunoSEQ multiplex PCR assay. TCRdb provides this immuneACCESS table in a form limited to in-frame rearrangements. Some clones are lacking; in checked studies, under half of them reflect an unresolved V gene, and why the rest are absent is not known. A total of 100,000 or so clones appear in this sample, approximately 89% of them only once. The ten largest account for under 0.95% of the sample. Sequencing used CD4+ or CD8+ T cells sorted from blood, obtained in a trial of the OX40 agonist ivuxolimab. The source of these receptors is an adult with an advanced solid tumor such as melanoma, head and neck, liver or kidney cancer.

This chain joins TRBV6-5 and TRBJ1-6; D remains unclear. The CDR3 is 15 residues long. Germline CDR1 is MNHEY and CDR2 is SVGAGI. Trimming cost V 5 bases and J 10 bases, with 18 bases left between them. The CDR3 nucleotides are TGTGCCAGCAGTCCCCCCCCCGGGGTCGACTCACCCCTCCACTTT. Amino acids: CASSPPPGVDSPLHF.

Remarks on this clone: The junction departs from the called germline gene at one end, perhaps through a read error. The J gene is TRBJ2-7, the V gene TRBV7-7; TRBD1 agrees at 8 bases. The CDR3 is made up of 13 amino acids. The germline V gene has CDR1 SSHAT and CDR2 FNYEAQ (reference sequence). The CDR3 protein is CASSSDRGYEQYF. The CDR3 DNA sequence: TGTGCTAGCAGCTCCGACAGGGGCTACGAGCAGTACTTC.

V gene TRBV10-2 combines with J gene TRBJ1-1, with D tentatively TRBD1 (5 bases). CDR1 WSHSY and CDR2 SAAADI come from the germline V gene. Trimming left V 6 bases short and J 0 bases short, with 11 bases between. The CDR3 contains 14 residues. The DNA of the CDR3 is TGCGCCAGCAGAGAGGGACGGATGAACACTGAAGCTTTCTTT. This codes for CASREGRMNTEAFF.

V is TRBV5-1 and J is TRBJ2-1; TRBD2 aligns across 7 bases. Germline V gene data show CDR1 as SGHRS and CDR2 as YFSETQ. Trimming at V came to 2 bases and at J to 0 bases, leaving 2 bases not matched to a gene. The CDR3 totals 15 residues. CDR3 in amino acids: CASSFTGGSYNEQFF. CDR3 sequence (DNA): TGCGCCAGCAGCTTCACGGGAGGCTCCTACAATGAGCAGTTCTTC.

The chain recombines TRBV29-1 with TRBJ1-1; D remains ambiguous. V lost 7 bases and J 3 bases, leaving 9 bases between the germline ends. CDR3 length: 11 residues. Germline lookup yields CDR1 SQVTM and CDR2 ANQGSEA. CDR3 bases: TGCAGCGCCTCGGAGGACACTGAAGCTTTCTTT. Its translation is CSASEDTEAFF.

The chain carries TRBV13 and TRBJ1-1; 7 bases line up with TRBD1. The ends lost 6 bases at V and 0 bases at J; junction bases unmatched: 4. This CDR3 has 14 residues. Germline CDR1 PRHDT, CDR2 FYEKMQ (reference sequence). The CDR3 DNA follows: TGTGCCAGCAGGCCGGGACAGATGAACACTGAAGCTTTCTTT. It specifies CASRPGQMNTEAFF. Complete variable domain (other parts from reference TRBV13 and TRBJ1-1): AAGVIQSPRHLIKEKRETATLKCYPIPRHDTVYWYQQGPGQDPQFLISFYEKMQSDKGSIPDRFSAQQFSDYHSELNMSSLELGDSALYFCASRPGQMNTEAFFGQGTRLTVV.

As for this clone: Compared with germline, one end of the junction differs, possibly owing to a read error. The rearrangement links TRBV5-1 to TRBJ2-5; no definite D call. CDR1 is SGHRS and CDR2 is YFSETQ in the germline V gene. This CDR3 region has 14 residues. The CDR3 sequence is CASSLGGTEEAQYF. CDR3 nucleotide sequence: TGCGCCAGCAGCTTGGGGGGTACCGAAGAGGCCCAGTACTTC.

The rearrangement links TRBV19 to TRBJ1-2, with D uncertain. Per the germline V gene, CDR1 is LNHDA and CDR2 is SQIVND (reference sequence). The CDR3 runs 11 residues. Deletions cut 4 bases from V and 3 bases from J, with 3 bases between. CDR3 sequence: CASSRDYGYTF. CDR3 sequence (DNA): TGTGCCAGTAGTAGGGACTATGGCTACACCTTC.

This clone is a singleton in its sample. The rearrangement uses TRBV10-3 and TRBJ1-1; 7 bases fit TRBD1. CDR1 is ENHRY, CDR2 SYGVKD, per germline. Trimming removed 6 bases from V and 1 base from J; junction bases left unmatched: 5. The CDR3 runs to 14 residues. CDR3 coding DNA: TGTGCCATCAGCCCGTCAGGGGGGAACACTGAAGCTTTCTTT. Translated: CAISPSGGNTEAFF.

This rearrangement joins TRBV2 to TRBJ1-1; 8 bases agree with TRBD1. CDR1 and CDR2 (germline): SNHLY, FYNNEI. Losses at the gene ends were 5 bases for V and 3 bases for J; bases not matched to a gene: 5. The CDR3 loop spans 14 amino acids. CDR3 bases: TGTGCCAGCAGTACGACAGGGGTATACACTGAAGCTTTCTTT. It is translated as CASSTTGVYTEAFF.

The chain recombines TRBV7-6 with TRBJ2-2, with D possibly TRBD1 on 5 matching bases. Germline assignment: CDR1 SGHVS and CDR2 FNYEAQ. V shed 2 bases and J shed 4 bases, with 17 bases lying between them. This CDR3 has 17 amino acids. This CDR3 is CASSLYPQGVGTGELFF. The CDR3 bases are TGTGCCAGCAGCTTATATCCCCAGGGTGTTGGCACCGGGGAGCTGTTTTTT.